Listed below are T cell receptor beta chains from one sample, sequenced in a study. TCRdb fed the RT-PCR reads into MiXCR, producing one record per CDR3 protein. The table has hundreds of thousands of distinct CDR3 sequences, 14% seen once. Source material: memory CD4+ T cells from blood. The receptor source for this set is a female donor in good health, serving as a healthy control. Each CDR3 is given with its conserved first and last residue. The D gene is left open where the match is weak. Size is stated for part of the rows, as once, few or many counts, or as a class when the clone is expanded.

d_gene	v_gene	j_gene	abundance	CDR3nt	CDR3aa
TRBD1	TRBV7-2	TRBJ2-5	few	TGTGCCAGCAGCGCCACAGGGGCCGGGGAGACCCAGTACTTC	CASSATGAGETQYF
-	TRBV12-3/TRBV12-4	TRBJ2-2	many	TGTGCCACCATACGGGGGGCCCACGGGGAGCTGTTTTTT	CATIRGAHGELFF
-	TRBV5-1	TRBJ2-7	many	TGCGCCAGCAGCTTGTCGGGAGTGGGGTACGAGCAGTACTTC	CASSLSGVGYEQYF
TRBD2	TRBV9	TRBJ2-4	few	TGTGCCAGCAGCGTGAGACTAGCGGTTACAAACCTAGCCAAAAACATTCAGTACTTC	CASSVRLAVTNLAKNIQYF
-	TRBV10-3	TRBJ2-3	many	TGTGCCATCAGTGAACCGGGACGGAACACAGATACGCAGTATTTT	CAISEPGRNTDTQYF
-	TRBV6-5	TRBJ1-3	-	TGTGCCAGCAGTTACGGGGGACTCTCTGGAAACACCATATATTTT	CASSYGGLSGNTIYF
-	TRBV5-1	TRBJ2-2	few	TGCGCCAGCAGCTTGTCGGCTAGTCCCGGGGAGCTGTTTTTT	CASSLSASPGELFF
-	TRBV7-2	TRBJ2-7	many	TGTGCCAGCAGCTTAAGTACAGTAGAGCAGTACTTC	CASSLSTVEQYF
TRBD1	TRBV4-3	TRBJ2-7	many	TGCGCCAGCAGCCCATCATACGGGGGACAGGGGTTCGAGCAGTACTTC	CASSPSYGGQGFEQYF
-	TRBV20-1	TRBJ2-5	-	TGCAGTGCTAGAGATCCCCCCAGGGCCCCAGAGACCCAGTACTTC	CSARDPPRAPETQYF
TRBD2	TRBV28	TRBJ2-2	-	TGTGCCAGCAGTTTTGGACTCGGGCGGGGGATGGGAAACACCGGGGAGCTGTTTTTT	CASSFGLGRGMGNTGELFF
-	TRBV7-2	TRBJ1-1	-	TGTGCCAGCAGCAAAAGGTACACTGAAGCTTTTTTT	CASSKRYTEAFF
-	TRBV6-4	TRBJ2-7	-	TGTGCCAGCAGTAAGACGGGGGAGCAGTACTTC	CASSKTGEQYF
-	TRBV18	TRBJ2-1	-	TGTGCCAGCTCACCACCGGATAGTTTAGCGGTGTACAATGAGCAGTTCTTC	CASSPPDSLAVYNEQFF
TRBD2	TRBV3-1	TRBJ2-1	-	TGTGCCAGCAGCCAGACGGGACTAGCTTGGAATGAGCAGTTCTTC	CASSQTGLAWNEQFF
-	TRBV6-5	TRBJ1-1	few	TGTGCCAGCACTCGGGGGGGTGAAGCTTTCTTT	CASTRGGEAFF
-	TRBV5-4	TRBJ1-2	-	TGTGCCAGCAGTTCCGGACGGGCTCAAGGCTACACCTTC	CASSSGRAQGYTF
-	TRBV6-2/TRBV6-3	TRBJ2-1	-	TGTGCCAGCGCCCCAAGGGGAAATGAGCAGTTCTTC	CASAPRGNEQFF
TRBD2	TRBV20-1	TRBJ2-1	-	TGCAGTGTAGCCGGACTAGCTGGAAATGAGCAGTTCTTC	CSVAGLAGNEQFF
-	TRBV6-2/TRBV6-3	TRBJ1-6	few	TGTGCCAGCAAGGCCTATAATTCACCCCTCCACTTT	CASKAYNSPLHF
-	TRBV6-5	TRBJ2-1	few	TGTGCCAGCAGTTATCGCGGGCCGCTAGCCTACAATGAGCAGTTCTTC	CASSYRGPLAYNEQFF
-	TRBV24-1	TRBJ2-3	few	TGTGCCACCAGTGATCAGGGTTTTGGGGATACGCAGTATTTT	CATSDQGFGDTQYF
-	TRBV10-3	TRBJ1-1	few	TGTGCCATCAGATCCTTGGGGGGGCGGAACACTGAAGCTTTCTTT	CAIRSLGGRNTEAFF
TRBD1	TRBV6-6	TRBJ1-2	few	TGTGCCAGCAGTTACTCGAAAGGGACAGGGGCCCTAGGGGGCTACACCTTC	CASSYSKGTGALGGYTF
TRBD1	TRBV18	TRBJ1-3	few	TGTGCCAGCTCACAGGACAGGGTTGGAAACACCATATATTTT	CASSQDRVGNTIYF
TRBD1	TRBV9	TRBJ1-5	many	TGTGCCAGCAGCGTGGGACAGGGGTATCAGCCCCAGCATTTT	CASSVGQGYQPQHF
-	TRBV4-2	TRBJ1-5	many	TGTGCCAGCAGCCAAGAATACCTAAGTCAACAGCCCCAGCATTTT	CASSQEYLSQQPQHF